This T cell receptor (beta chain) was obtained from a study of T cells in Graves' hyperthyroidism and ophthalmopathy. The CDR3 is 19 amino acids. Trimming removed 2 bases from V and 0 bases from J; junction bases left unmatched: 9. Germline lookup yields CDR1 DFQATT and CDR2 SNEGSKA (reference sequence). RNA transcripts served as the template for amplifying TCR beta CDR3 regions. An initial round of RT-PCR targeting the TCR CDR3 relied on the HTBI primer set. Using its own MiXCR run on the multiplex PCR reads, TCRdb lists one record per CDR3 protein. Of under 650,000 distinct CDR3 sequences listed, roughly 16% are singletons. This clonotype was picked up a small number of times. The definition of stable Graves' hyperthyroidism was no ophthalmopathy progression within 18 months.

The sequenced sample was blood. V is TRBV20-1 and J is TRBJ2-1; 14 bases agree with TRBD2. The sequence was obtained from a woman aged 30 to 39 with Graves' hyperthyroidism. The CDR3 region is CSARSWTSGRPSSYNEQFF. CDR3 DNA: TGCAGTGCTAGATCCTGGACTAGCGGGAGGCCTTCCTCCTACAATGAGCAGTTCTTC.